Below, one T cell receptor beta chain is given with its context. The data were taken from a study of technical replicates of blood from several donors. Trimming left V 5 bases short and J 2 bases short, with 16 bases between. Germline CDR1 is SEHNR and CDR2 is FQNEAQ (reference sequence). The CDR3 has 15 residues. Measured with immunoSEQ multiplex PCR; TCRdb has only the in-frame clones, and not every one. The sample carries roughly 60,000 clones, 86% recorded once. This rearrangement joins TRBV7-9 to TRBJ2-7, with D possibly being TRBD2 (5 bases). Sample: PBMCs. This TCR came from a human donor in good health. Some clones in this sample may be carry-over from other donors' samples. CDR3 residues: CASSRSSAGTYEQYF. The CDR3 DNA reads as TGTGCCAGCAGCCGGTCCTCGGCGGGTACCTACGAGCAGTACTTC.